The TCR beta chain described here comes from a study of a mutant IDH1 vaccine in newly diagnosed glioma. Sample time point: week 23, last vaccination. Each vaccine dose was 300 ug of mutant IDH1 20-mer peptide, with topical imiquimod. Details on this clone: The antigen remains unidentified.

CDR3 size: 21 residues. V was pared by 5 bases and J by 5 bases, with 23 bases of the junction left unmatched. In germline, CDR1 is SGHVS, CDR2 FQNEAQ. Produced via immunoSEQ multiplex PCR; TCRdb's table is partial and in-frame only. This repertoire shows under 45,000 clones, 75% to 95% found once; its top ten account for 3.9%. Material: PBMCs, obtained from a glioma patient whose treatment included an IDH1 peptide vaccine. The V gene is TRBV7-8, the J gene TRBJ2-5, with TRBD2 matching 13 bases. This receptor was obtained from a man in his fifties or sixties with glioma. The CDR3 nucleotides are TGTGCCAGCAGCCACCGGGACAGGGTCTGGACTAGCGGGAGCGGCGGGGAGACCCAGTACTTC. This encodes CASSHRDRVWTSGSGGETQYF.